This T cell receptor (beta chain) was found in a study of Tregs in tolerant kidney transplant recipients. The nonmyeloablative bone marrow transplants came from related graft donors, with transient mixed chimerism. As concerns this clone: Its antigen remains unknown. With the read ending 3 residues before the CDR3 end, the germline J gene is used to fill in that end.

The CDR3 loop spans 15 amino acids. V lost 5 bases to trimming and J lost 5 bases; unmatched junction nucleotides: 8. Germline V gene sequence: CDR1 KGHSH, CDR2 LQKENI. TCRdb's table, derived via immunoSEQ multiplex PCR, lists solely in-frame clones and lacks some. This sample's table reports about 23,000 clones. General study points: In tolerant patients, donor-specific Tregs outgrew total Tregs, suggesting antigen-driven expansion.

The genes are TRBV18 and TRBJ2-4, with 8 bases identical to TRBD1. The TCR originated in a human patient who received a combined kidney and bone marrow transplant. Some T cells here may be from the graft donor. The sequencing used CD4+ T cells from blood (PBMCs), collected 6 months after the transplant. CDR3 bases read: TGTGCCAGCTCAGTACTGCAGGGGGCGGAAAACATT. It encodes CASSVLQGAENI. Given in full, the CDR3 is CASSVLQGAENIQYF.